Following are 31 T cell receptor beta chains from one sample sequenced in a study of blood T cell repertoires in COVID-19. Only in-frame clones appear in the TCRdb table, and some are missing; sequencing was by immunoSEQ multiplex PCR. The data hold 150,000 to 200,000 clones, with roughly 84% observed a single time. The source material was peripheral blood. The receptors were sampled from a woman older than 75 with active or convalescent COVID-19.

V usage is TRBV5-4 and J usage is TRBJ2-1; TRBD2 matches 7 bases. J gave up 10 bases and V 0 bases, and 13 bases lay outside the gene matches. The germline CDR1 and CDR2 sequences are SGHNT and YYREEE (reference sequence). This CDR3 spans 16 amino acids. The CDR3 region is CASSLVGGTHYREQFF. CDR3 DNA sequence: TGTGCCAGCAGCTTGGTCGGGGGGACCCATTACAGGGAGCAGTTCTTC. The full variable domain, in which reference TRBV5-4 and TRBJ2-1 provide the parts outside the CDR3, is ETGVTQSPTHLIKTRGQQVTLRCSSQSGHNTVSWYQQALGQGPQFIFQYYREEENGRGNFPPRFSGLQFPNYSSELNVNALELDDSALYLCASSLVGGTHYREQFFGPGTRLTVL.

This chain connects TRBV5-3 to TRBJ1-5, with D perhaps matching TRBD1 (5 bases). TRBV5-3 is an ORF; its function is uncertain. V lost 0 bases and J 9 bases, leaving 25 bases between the germline ends. The CDR3 length is 18 residues. CDR3 in DNA: TGTGCCAGAAGCTTGGTGGGGGGTGCAGGGAAACCTTTAGCGCCCCAGCATTTT. It yields the protein CARSLVGGAGKPLAPQHF.

This clone was counted a few times. The rearrangement links TRBV10-3 to TRBJ1-2, with TRBD1 matching over 9 bases. The ends lost 10 bases at V and 3 bases at J; junction bases unmatched: 9. The CDR3 is 14 amino acids. Germline V gives CDR1 ENHRY, CDR2 SYGVKD. CDR3 sequence reads: CATGDRAMDYGYTF. The CDR3 DNA reads as TGTGCCACAGGGGACAGGGCGATGGACTATGGCTACACCTTC.

In DNA, the CDR3 is TGTGCCAGCAGCCTGACAGGGAGTGGAAACACCATATATTTT. This sequence encodes CASSLTGSGNTIYF. This chain connects TRBV27 to TRBJ1-3; TRBD1 aligns across 7 bases. The V gene's germline CDR1 is MNHEY and CDR2 SMNVEV (reference sequence). This CDR3 has 14 amino acids. V gave up 6 bases and J gave up 3 bases; unmatched junction bases: 5.

The rearrangement links TRBV10-3 to TRBJ2-3; 8 positions agree with TRBD2. There are 14 residues in the CDR3. Germline values: CDR1 ENHRY, CDR2 SYGVKD. The trim removed 4 bases at V and 0 bases at J, leaving 0 bases unmatched. The CDR3 region has the DNA TGTGCCATCAGTGGACTAGCGAGCACAGATACGCAGTATTTT. Encoded protein: CAISGLASTDTQYF.

The gene calls are TRBV19 and TRBJ2-5; D is unclear. In germline, CDR1 is LNHDA, CDR2 SQIVND (reference sequence). Trimming took off 3 bases at V and 2 bases at J, with 7 bases between the two ends. The CDR3 loop spans 13 amino acids. The CDR3 spells CASSISQQETQYF. The CDR3 coding sequence is TGTGCCAGTAGTATTAGTCAACAAGAGACCCAGTACTTC. The complete variable domain, with remaining parts taken from reference TRBV19 and TRBJ2-5, reads DGGITQSPKYLFRKEGQNVTLSCEQNLNHDAMYWYRQDPGQGLRLIYYSQIVNDFQKGDIAEGYSVSREKKESFPLTVTSAQKNPTAFYLCASSISQQETQYFGPGTRLLVL.

The CDR3: CASSIGDRVRTDTQYF. DNA of the CDR3: TGTGCCAGTAGTATTGGGGACAGGGTAAGGACAGATACGCAGTATTTT. The chain combines TRBV19 with TRBJ2-3, with TRBD1 identical over 9 bases. V lost 3 bases, J lost 3 bases, and 7 bases stayed unmatched. The CDR3 is 16 amino acids. From germline, CDR1 is LNHDA and CDR2 SQIVND (reference sequence).

The V call is TRBV28, the J call TRBJ1-3; tentative D call: TRBD1 (5 bases). The CDR3 has 17 amino acids. The germline gives CDR1 MDHEN, CDR2 SYDVKM. Between the trimmed V and J ends, which lost 7 bases and 0 bases, there was a span of 19 bases. The CDR3 is CASKLGGEGSSGNTIYF. CDR3 sequence (DNA): TGTGCCAGCAAACTGGGGGGGGAGGGGAGCTCTGGAAACACCATATATTTT.

The J gene is TRBJ1-1, the V gene TRBV3-1 (or the pseudogene TRBV3-2); 7 bases match TRBD1. CDR1 and CDR2 from the germline V gene are LGHDT and YNNKEL (reference sequence). The CDR3 has 15 amino acids. The V segment lost 4 bases and the J segment 0 bases; nucleotides outside the gene matches: 5. In DNA, the CDR3 is TGTGCCAGCAGCCTAACGACAGGGATGAACACTGAAGCTTTCTTT. As protein: CASSLTTGMNTEAFF.

The V call is TRBV7-9, the J call TRBJ1-2; 7 bases map to TRBD1. Looked up from germline, CDR1 is SEHNR and CDR2 is FQNEAQ (reference sequence). V dropped 0 bases and J dropped 4; count of bases not matched to a gene: 8. CDR3 length: 16 amino acids. The CDR3 DNA is TGTGCCAGCAGCTTAGCGACCGGGAGGGGGCTCTATGGCTACACCTTC. The encoded protein is CASSLATGRGLYGYTF.

This chain connects TRBV4-2 to TRBJ2-3; 8 bases are shared with TRBD2. The trim removed 3 bases at V and 4 bases at J, leaving 6 bases unmatched. The CDR3 contains 15 residues. Germline V lookup: CDR1 LGHNA, CDR2 YNFKEQ. The CDR3 DNA is TGTGCCAGCAGCCAGTCCGGGGGGGGCCCAGATACGCAGTATTTT. Its protein is CASSQSGGGPDTQYF.

This chain connects TRBV6-6 to TRBJ2-7; TRBD2 agrees at 9 bases. Trimming cost V 6 bases and J 5 bases; bases outside gene matches: 5. The CDR3 is 13 amino acids. CDR1 is MNHNY and CDR2 is SVGAGI in the germline V gene (reference sequence). CDR3 nucleotides: TGTGCCAGCAGCCAAGCGGGGGGCAACGAGCAGTACTTC. Protein: CASSQAGGNEQYF.

The chain carries TRBV11-3 and TRBJ1-5; the D is unclear. Trimming stripped 5 bases from V and 4 bases from J, with 21 bases between. Germline V gives CDR1 SGHNT, CDR2 YENEEA. The CDR3 covers 17 residues. Written as DNA, the CDR3 is TGTGCCAGCAGCCCAATAGAGACACGCCCGAAGAATCAGCCCCAGCATTTT. Translation: CASSPIETRPKNQPQHF.

This clone was seen a few times. The chain recombines TRBV5-6 with TRBJ2-7; D gene unclear. CDR1 and CDR2 (germline): SGHDT, YYEEEE. The CDR3 sequence is 12 residues long. The V gene lost 4 bases and the J gene lost 3 bases, with 8 bases spanning the gap. The CDR3 nucleotides are TGTGCCAGCAGCCGGGTCTACTACGAGCAGTACTTC. Its protein product is CASSRVYYEQYF.

The genes are TRBV9 and TRBJ1-1, with D possibly being TRBD1 (6 bases). Germline CDR1 and CDR2: SGDLS and YYNGEE. V dropped 6 bases and J dropped 3 bases, with 18 bases sitting between them. The CDR3 has 15 residues. CDR3 coding DNA: TGTGCCAGCATCTGTGTCAGGGGATGGGACACTGAAGCTTTCTTT. Its protein product is CASICVRGWDTEAFF.

The chain uses TRBV7-2 and TRBJ2-7; TRBD1 aligns across 7 bases. Germline V gene data show CDR1 as SGHTA and CDR2 as FQGNSA. The CDR3 is 16 residues long. With 0 bases clipped from V and 4 bases from J, the junction kept 9 bases outside the gene matches. This chain's CDR3 is CASSLAAGGRFYEQYF. The CDR3 region has the DNA TGTGCCAGCAGCTTAGCCGCAGGGGGAAGGTTTTACGAGCAGTACTTC. Together with reference TRBV7-2 and TRBJ2-7, the CDR3 gives the full variable domain: GAGVSQSPSNKVTEKGKDVELRCDPISGHTALYWYRQSLGQGLEFLIYFQGNSAPDKSGLPSDRFSAERTGGSVSTLTIQRTQQEDSAVYLCASSLAAGGRFYEQYFGPGTRLTVT.

CDR3 in amino acids: CASSLIAGGNTGELFF. The CDR3 DNA reads TGTGCCAGCAGCCTGATAGCGGGGGGCAACACCGGGGAGCTGTTTTTT. The chain carries TRBV7-6 and TRBJ2-2; 10 bases map to TRBD2. The CDR3 is made up of 16 amino acids. CDR1 and CDR2 from the germline V gene are SGHVS and FNYEAQ. Trimming took 5 bases from V and 2 from J; bases not matched to a gene: 5.

The chain links TRBV3-1 (or the pseudogene TRBV3-2) to TRBJ1-5, with D possibly TRBD1 on 5 matching bases. The ends were cut back, 0 bases at V and 9 bases at J, with 15 bases in the middle. Germline loops: CDR1 LGHDT, CDR2 YNNKEL (reference sequence). The CDR3 covers 15 residues. The CDR3 loop reads CASSQERRGFGPQHF. The CDR3 DNA follows: TGTGCCAGCAGCCAAGAGAGGAGGGGATTTGGGCCCCAGCATTTT.

This clone was seen a single time. The J gene is TRBJ2-6, the V gene TRBV7-2, with D perhaps matching TRBD1 (6 bases). Trimming removed 3 bases at V and 2 bases at J, with 8 bases between. This CDR3 comprises 15 residues. Germline values: CDR1 SGHTA, CDR2 FQGNSA. This CDR3 reads CASSFRDTGANVLTF. For the CDR3, the DNA is TGTGCCAGCAGCTTCAGGGACACTGGGGCCAACGTCCTGACTTTC.

The V gene is TRBV5-1, the J gene TRBJ2-7, with 9 bases identical to TRBD1. Germline-derived CDR1 and CDR2 are SGHRS and YFSETQ. This CDR3 has 15 residues. Unmatched junction bases numbered 7, after V lost 0 bases and J lost 6 bases. CDR3 amino acids: CASSLGPGQGREQYF. The CDR3 bases are TGCGCCAGCAGCTTGGGACCGGGACAGGGTCGCGAGCAGTACTTC.

The gene calls are TRBV5-4 and TRBJ1-4, with D possibly matching TRBD1 (6 bases). CDR1 is SGHNT, CDR2 YYREEE, per germline (reference sequence). This CDR3 comprises 14 residues. Trimming took off 0 bases at V and 10 bases at J, with 13 bases between the two ends. The CDR3 reads CASSLGDTPRKLFF. The CDR3 DNA reads TGTGCCAGCAGCTTGGGGGACACCCCCCGAAAACTGTTTTTT.

The chain carries TRBV6-5 and TRBJ2-1; a weak D match, TRBD1 (8 bases). Germline V gene data show CDR1 as MNHEY and CDR2 as SVGAGI. The CDR3 contains 14 residues. V was clipped by 5 bases and J by 6 bases, with 14 bases between them. The CDR3 DNA follows: TGTGCCAGCAGTAAACAGGGGGGGGTCAATGAGCAGTTCTTC. This codes for CASSKQGGVNEQFF.

The rearrangement links TRBV6-5 to TRBJ1-1, with a weak D call TRBD1 (6 bases). Per germline, CDR1 MNHEY and CDR2 SVGAGI. This CDR3 region has 14 residues. V was cut by 10 bases and J by 1 base, with 16 bases left in between. The CDR3 protein is CATRGWGENTEAFF. The CDR3 coding sequence is TGTGCCACCAGGGGATGGGGGGAGAACACTGAAGCTTTCTTT.

This rearrangement joins TRBV25-1 to TRBJ2-1; 11 nucleotides line up with TRBD1. Unmatched junction bases numbered 7, after V lost 5 bases and J lost 4 bases. The germline V gene encodes CDR1 MGHDK and CDR2 SYGVNS. The CDR3 has 16 residues. The CDR3: CASSKVGTGGYNEQFF. The CDR3 DNA reads as TGTGCCAGCAGTAAAGTAGGGACAGGGGGATACAATGAGCAGTTCTTC.

This chain connects TRBV28 to TRBJ2-7; 10 nucleotides match TRBD2. This CDR3 has 16 amino acids. V lost 3 bases, J lost 3 bases, and 8 bases stayed unmatched. CDR1 MDHEN and CDR2 SYDVKM come from the germline V gene. The DNA for the CDR3 is TGTGCCAGCAGTTTTGAAGGGTCTAGCGGGGGCTACGAGCAGTACTTC. Residues: CASSFEGSSGGYEQYF.

This clone was picked up one time. This chain uses TRBV7-2 with TRBJ2-5, with D perhaps matching TRBD1 (7 bases). V shed 5 bases and J shed 7 bases, with 23 bases lying between them. Germline V gene sequence: CDR1 SGHTA, CDR2 FQGNSA. The length of the CDR3 is 16 residues. CDR3 coding DNA: TGTGCCAGCAGCCCCAATTTAGGGGGCGCCGGGGGGACCCAGTACTTC. It is translated as CASSPNLGGAGGTQYF.

V gene TRBV7-2 combines with J gene TRBJ2-2, with TRBD2 identical over 13 bases. V lost 3 bases, J lost 7 bases, and 8 bases stayed unmatched. The germline V gene encodes CDR1 SGHTA and CDR2 FQGNSA. The CDR3 consists of 17 residues. CDR3 bases: TGTGCCAGCAGCTTGTCGACTAGCGGGGGGCCTGGCGGGGAGCTGTTTTTT. Its protein product is CASSLSTSGGPGGELFF. The variable domain in full, with the rest retrieved from reference TRBV7-2 and TRBJ2-2, is GAGVSQSPSNKVTEKGKDVELRCDPISGHTALYWYRQSLGQGLEFLIYFQGNSAPDKSGLPSDRFSAERTGGSVSTLTIQRTQQEDSAVYLCASSLSTSGGPGGELFFGEGSRLTVL.

V gene TRBV12-3 or TRBV12-4 combines with J gene TRBJ2-4, with a tentative D call TRBD2 (6 bases). The CDR3 length is 11 residues. V lost 6 bases and J lost 13, with 13 bases in between. The CDR3 DNA sequence: TGTGCCAGCAGCCTTGGCGGGATACAGTACTTC. Translation gives CASSLGGIQYF.

The chain combines TRBV27 with TRBJ1-5, with 8 bases lining up with TRBD1. Germline V gives CDR1 MNHEY, CDR2 SMNVEV (reference sequence). The junction had 12 bases not matched to a gene; V was cut back by 5 bases and J by 9 bases. This CDR3 contains 15 residues. The CDR3 sequence is CASSAKVTGEPPQHF. In nucleotides, the CDR3 is TGTGCCAGCAGTGCAAAGGTGACAGGGGAACCGCCCCAGCATTTT.

The chain recombines TRBV4-3 with TRBJ1-4; 10 bases fit TRBD1. The V segment lost 0 bases and the J segment 10 bases; nucleotides outside the gene matches: 5. Looked up from germline, CDR1 is LGHNA and CDR2 is YSLEER. CDR3 length: 15 residues. CDR3 DNA: TGCGCCAGCAGCCAAGATGGGGGACAGGGGTTAAAACTGTTTTTT. As protein: CASSQDGGQGLKLFF.

This sequence joins TRBV19 and TRBJ2-5; 10 nucleotides agree with TRBD1. This CDR3 is built from 13 residues. Trimming took 10 bases from V and 5 from J; bases not matched to a gene: 7. From germline, CDR1 is LNHDA and CDR2 SQIVND (reference sequence). CDR3 DNA: TGTGCCACCGAGGGACAGGGGAGCGAGACCCAGTACTTC. This codes for CATEGQGSETQYF. Looking up the rest from reference TRBV19 and TRBJ2-5 gives the full variable domain: DGGITQSPKYLFRKEGQNVTLSCEQNLNHDAMYWYRQDPGQGLRLIYYSQIVNDFQKGDIAEGYSVSREKKESFPLTVTSAQKNPTAFYLCATEGQGSETQYFGPGTRLLVL.